This T cell receptor beta chain stems from a study of blood T cell repertoires in COVID-19. Overall study: Some COVID-19 samples were acute and others convalescent; all came from the United States, Italy and Spain. PBMCs, B-cell-depleted T cells, or T cells provided the cDNA or gDNA that made up the material.

Original analysis: Amplification from reference gene primers served as the basis for estimated nucleated cell counts. TCRdb keeps only in-frame clones here, not all; method: immunoSEQ multiplex PCR. That table is the source of V, J and clone size, and D and trimming were worked out from the DNA. The sample lists hundreds of thousands of clones, under 90% seen once, with around 18% in the top ten. Germline V CDR1 and CDR2: SGHTA, FQGNSA. J gave up 4 bases and V 4 bases, and 12 bases lay outside the gene matches. This CDR3 region has 16 residues. Sequencing was performed on peripheral blood. This clonotype was obtained from a woman at least 80 years old with active or convalescent COVID-19. The rearrangement links TRBV7-2 to TRBJ1-2, with 7 bases matching TRBD1. The chain's CDR3 is CASSSNRGALGYGYTF. The CDR3 DNA sequence: TGTGCCAGCAGCTCTAACAGGGGAGCACTTGGCTATGGCTACACCTTC.